The 17 T cell receptor beta chains below were found in one sample sequenced in a study of T cells in Graves' hyperthyroidism and ophthalmopathy. Amplified regions were TCR beta CDR3 sequences from RNA transcripts. A set of HTBI primers served as the primers for a first-round RT-PCR of the TCR CDR3. Via MiXCR, TCRdb re-called the multiplex PCR reads, giving one row per CDR3 protein. The data show under 300,000 distinct CDR3 sequences, 10% to 15% seen once. The source material was blood. The receptor source for this set is a woman in her 30s with Graves' hyperthyroidism that later progressed to Graves' ophthalmopathy.

This clonotype came up many times. The gene calls are TRBV5-1 and TRBJ2-1; a possible D gene is TRBD2 (6 bases). This CDR3 is built from 15 residues. CDR1 and CDR2 (germline): SGHRS, YFSETQ. V was clipped by 4 bases and J by 8 bases, with 19 bases between them. The CDR3 sequence is CASSTGLPPNDEQFF. DNA of the CDR3: TGCGCCAGCAGCACGGGACTCCCTCCCAACGATGAGCAGTTCTTC.

This clonotype was counted at least ten times. V gene TRBV30 combines with J gene TRBJ2-1, with TRBD2 identical over 9 bases. J lost 10 bases, V lost 4 bases, and 8 bases had no gene match. The CDR3 is 13 residues long. Germline values: CDR1 GTSNPN, CDR2 SVGIG (reference sequence). CDR3 DNA sequence: TGTGCCTGGAACCCGGGACTAGCAGGAGAGCAGTTCTTC. It translates to CAWNPGLAGEQFF.

The table lists this clonotype with many counts. The chain has TRBV27 and TRBJ1-1; D unclear. The V gene lost 3 bases and the J gene lost 3 bases, with 8 bases spanning the gap. From germline, CDR1 is MNHEY and CDR2 SMNVEV (reference sequence). The CDR3 is 13 amino acids. In DNA, the CDR3 is TGTGCCAGCAGTTTGGTCCGTGACACTGAAGCTTTCTTT. Translation: CASSLVRDTEAFF.

This clonotype was counted many times. The chain couples TRBV3-1 to TRBJ2-3, with 9 bases lining up with TRBD2. Germline assignment: CDR1 LGHDT and CDR2 YNNKEL (reference sequence). V dropped 2 bases and J dropped 2; count of bases not matched to a gene: 5. The CDR3 has 16 amino acids. The CDR3 DNA follows: TGTGCCAGCAGCCAAAGAGCGGGAGGCCTCACAGATACGCAGTATTTT. It translates to CASSQRAGGLTDTQYF.

This clonotype was counted at least ten times. The rearrangement uses TRBV7-8 and TRBJ2-7; perhaps D is TRBD1 or TRBD2 (6 bases each). The length of the CDR3 is 14 residues. The germline gives CDR1 SGHVS, CDR2 FQNEAQ. V lost 1 base and J lost 3, with 10 bases in between. The chain's CDR3 is CASSLEGGVYEQYF. The CDR3 DNA reads as TGTGCCAGCAGCTTAGAGGGGGGAGTCTACGAGCAGTACTTC.

Comments on this clonotype: A much larger clonotype is one base distant, so this may be a read error. The genes are TRBV28 and TRBJ2-4; D may be TRBD2 (5 bases). Looked up from germline, CDR1 is MDHEN and CDR2 is SYDVKM. The CDR3 runs to 13 residues. The V gene lost 2 bases and the J gene lost 8 bases, with 10 bases spanning the gap. The CDR3 is CASSLEGCDIQYF. CDR3 nucleotide sequence: TGTGCCAGCAGTTTAGAGGGCTGCGACATTCAGTACTTC.

Ten or more counts support this clonotype. The chain links TRBV20-1 to TRBJ2-5; 10 positions match TRBD2. The CDR3 totals 14 residues. Trimming removed 3 bases from V and 5 bases from J; junction bases left unmatched: 6. CDR1 and CDR2 from the germline V gene are DFQATT and SNEGSKA (reference sequence). The CDR3 protein is CSASGLAGVETQYF. The CDR3 nucleotides read TGCAGTGCTAGTGGTCTAGCGGGAGTGGAGACCCAGTACTTC.

This clonotype was seen at least ten times. This chain joins TRBV30 and TRBJ2-1; D call uncertain. The CDR3 sequence is 15 residues long. Trimming took off 2 bases at V and 8 bases at J, with 19 bases between the two ends. CDR1 is GTSNPN, CDR2 SVGIG, per germline (reference sequence). CDR3 in amino acids: CAWSPPPHLPYEQFF. In DNA, the CDR3 is TGTGCCTGGAGTCCCCCCCCCCACCTGCCCTATGAGCAGTTCTTC.

This clonotype was observed many times. This chain links TRBV28 with TRBJ2-7, with 7 bases that match TRBD2. From germline, CDR1 is MDHEN and CDR2 SYDVKM. The CDR3 covers 16 residues. V was pared by 7 bases and J by 4 bases, with 16 bases of the junction left unmatched. In DNA, the CDR3 is TGTGCCAGCATTGGTGTGGGGGGGGAGGCCCAGTACGAGCAGTACTTC. It codes for CASIGVGGEAQYEQYF.

This clonotype came up a few times. The V call is TRBV5-8, the J call TRBJ2-2; D remains ambiguous. The germline V and J ends were trimmed by 2 bases and 1 base, with 9 bases remaining between them. Germline CDR1 and CDR2: SGHTS and YDEGEE. The CDR3 runs to 15 residues. CDR3 residues: CASSLDWENTGELFF. The DNA of the CDR3 is TGTGCCAGCAGCTTAGACTGGGAGAACACCGGGGAGCTGTTTTTT.

Many counts were recorded for this clonotype. The chain couples TRBV5-5 to TRBJ2-7, with 7 bases identical to TRBD1. V trimming: 6 bases; J trimming: 1 base; junction bases outside the gene matches: 4. The CDR3 spans 13 residues. The germline gives CDR1 SGHKS, CDR2 YYEKEE (reference sequence). The CDR3 nucleotides read TGTGCCAGCACCCGGGACAGTTCCTACGAGCAGTACTTC. Residues: CASTRDSSYEQYF.

This clonotype has at least ten counts. The chain joins TRBV9 to TRBJ2-7, with 12 bases that match TRBD2. The V gene's germline CDR1 is SGDLS and CDR2 YYNGEE. With 3 bases clipped from V and 6 bases from J, the junction kept 1 base outside the gene matches. CDR3 length: 13 residues. The CDR3 sequence is CASSETSGSEQYF. Written as DNA, the CDR3 is TGTGCCAGCAGCGAGACTAGCGGGAGCGAGCAGTACTTC.

In its sample, this clonotype was seen many times. The chain carries TRBV9 and TRBJ2-5; 8 bases map to TRBD2. CDR1 is SGDLS and CDR2 is YYNGEE in the germline V gene. V dropped 0 bases and J dropped 1; count of bases not matched to a gene: 5. The CDR3 is 16 amino acids. The CDR3 loop reads CASSVAITSGQETQYF. CDR3 nucleotides: TGTGCCAGCAGCGTAGCAATAACTAGCGGCCAAGAGACCCAGTACTTC. Full variable domain (missing parts from reference TRBV9 and TRBJ2-5): DSGVTQTPKHLITATGQRVTLRCSPRSGDLSVYWYQQSLDQGLQFLIQYYNGEERAKGNILERFSAQQFPDLHSELNLSSLELGDSALYFCASSVAITSGQETQYFGPGTRLLVL.

This clonotype was observed many times. The chain uses TRBV7-2 and TRBJ1-6, with TRBD1 matching 9 bases. Germline values: CDR1 SGHTA, CDR2 FQGNSA. There are 14 residues in the CDR3. V lost 5 bases to trimming and J lost 7 bases; unmatched junction nucleotides: 3. CDR3 nucleotides: TGTGCCAGCAGCGCTACAGGGGGCAATTCACCCCTCCACTTT. Translation gives CASSATGGNSPLHF.

V usage is TRBV7-2 and J usage is TRBJ1-5; D call uncertain. The CDR3 has 15 residues. The V end lost 2 bases, the J end lost 10 bases, and 18 bases lay between the germline ends. From germline, CDR1 is SGHTA and CDR2 FQGNSA. In nucleotides, the CDR3 is TGTGCCAGCAGCTTATTCGCCAACCAACAGCAACCCCAGCATTTT. Protein: CASSLFANQQQPQHF. Full variable domain (outside the CDR3, taken from reference TRBV7-2 and TRBJ1-5): GAGVSQSPSNKVTEKGKDVELRCDPISGHTALYWYRQSLGQGLEFLIYFQGNSAPDKSGLPSDRFSAERTGGSVSTLTIQRTQQEDSAVYLCASSLFANQQQPQHFGDGTRLSIL.

This clonotype was found many times. The rearrangement joins TRBV7-8 to TRBJ1-5; no reliable D call. Trimming stripped 5 bases from V and 3 bases from J, with 11 bases between. Germline-derived CDR1 and CDR2 are SGHVS and FQNEAQ. CDR3 length equals 14 residues. The CDR3 region is CASSPRRDNQPQHF. CDR3 nucleotide sequence: TGTGCCAGCAGCCCCCGGAGGGACAATCAGCCCCAGCATTTT.

The sample holds many counts of this clonotype. This chain links TRBV6-2 or TRBV6-3 with TRBJ2-7; TRBD1 is a possible D gene (7 bases). V was cut by 6 bases and J by 5 bases, with 11 bases left in between. There are 12 residues in the CDR3. Per germline, CDR1 MNHEY and CDR2 SVGEGT. CDR3: CASSQGGHEQYF. DNA of the CDR3: TGTGCCAGCAGCCAGGGGGGTCACGAGCAGTACTTC.